The sequence of this T cell receptor beta chain was determined in a study of T cells in Graves' hyperthyroidism and ophthalmopathy. The CDR3 regions of TCR beta were amplified from RNA transcripts. The TCR CDR3 was amplified in a first-round RT-PCR using the HTBI primer set. One entry per CDR3 protein, called by TCRdb with MiXCR from the multiplex PCR reads. The table includes 250,000 to 300,000 distinct CDR3 sequences, about 14% detected once. Aged 18 to 65, the patients had hyperthyroidism that was newly diagnosed and had lasted under 2 months. This clonotype was seen at least ten times. Germline CDR1 SQVTM, CDR2 ANQGSEA. This CDR3 has 13 amino acids. V lost 7 bases, J lost 4 bases, and 3 bases stayed unmatched.

The receptor comes from a woman between 35 and 50 years old with Graves' hyperthyroidism that later progressed to Graves' ophthalmopathy. This rearrangement joins TRBV29-1 to TRBJ2-5; 13 nucleotides align to TRBD2. Specimen: blood. This chain's CDR3 is CSARTSGRETQYF. CDR3 bases: TGCAGCGCCCGGACTAGCGGGAGAGAGACCCAGTACTTC.